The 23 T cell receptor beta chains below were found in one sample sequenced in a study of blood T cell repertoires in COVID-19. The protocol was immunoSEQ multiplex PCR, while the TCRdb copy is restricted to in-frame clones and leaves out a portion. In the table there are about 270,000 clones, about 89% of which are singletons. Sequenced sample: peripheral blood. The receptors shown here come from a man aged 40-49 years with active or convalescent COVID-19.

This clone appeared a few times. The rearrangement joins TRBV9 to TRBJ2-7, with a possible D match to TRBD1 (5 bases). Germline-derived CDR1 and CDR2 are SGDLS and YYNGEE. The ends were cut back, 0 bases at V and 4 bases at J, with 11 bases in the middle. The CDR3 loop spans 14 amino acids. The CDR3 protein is CASSVAGKFYEQYF. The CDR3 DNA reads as TGTGCCAGCAGCGTAGCAGGGAAGTTTTACGAGCAGTACTTC.

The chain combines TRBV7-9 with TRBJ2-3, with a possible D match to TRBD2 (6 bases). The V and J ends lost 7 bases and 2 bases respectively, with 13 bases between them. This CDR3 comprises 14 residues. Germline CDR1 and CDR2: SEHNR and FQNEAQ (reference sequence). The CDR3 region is CASTRGSDTDTQYF. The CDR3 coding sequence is TGTGCCAGCACCCGGGGGTCGGACACAGATACGCAGTATTTT. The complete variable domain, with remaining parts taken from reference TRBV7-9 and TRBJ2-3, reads DTGVSQNPRHKITKRGQNVTFRCDPISEHNRLYWYRQTLGQGPEFLTYFQNEAQLEKSRLLSDRFSAERPKGSFSTLEIQRTEQGDSAMYLCASTRGSDTDTQYFGPGTRLTVL.

The CDR3 coding sequence is TGTGCCAGCAGCGTATCGGGAAACTACGAGCAGTACTTC. Its protein is CASSVSGNYEQYF. This rearrangement joins TRBV9 to TRBJ2-7, with D possibly TRBD2 on 5 matching bases. Trimming stripped 1 base from V and 3 bases from J, with 8 bases between. CDR3 length: 13 residues. Germline V lookup: CDR1 SGDLS, CDR2 YYNGEE.

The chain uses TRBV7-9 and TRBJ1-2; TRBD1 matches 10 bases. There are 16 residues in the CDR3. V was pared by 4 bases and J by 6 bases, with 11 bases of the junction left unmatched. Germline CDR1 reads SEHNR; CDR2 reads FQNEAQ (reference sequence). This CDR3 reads CASSSGTGVVRDGYTF. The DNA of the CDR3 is TGTGCCAGCAGCTCCGGGACAGGGGTGGTACGGGATGGCTACACCTTC. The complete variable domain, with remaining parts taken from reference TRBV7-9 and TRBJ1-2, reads DTGVSQNPRHKITKRGQNVTFRCDPISEHNRLYWYRQTLGQGPEFLTYFQNEAQLEKSRLLSDRFSAERPKGSFSTLEIQRTEQGDSAMYLCASSSGTGVVRDGYTFGSGTRLTVV.

CDR3 in DNA: TGTGCCAGCAGTTATGGGAGGGGCATCACTGAAGCTTTCTTT. Amino acid sequence: CASSYGRGITEAFF. V gene TRBV6-6 combines with J gene TRBJ1-1; tentatively, D is TRBD1 (5 bases). The germline V gene encodes CDR1 MNHNY and CDR2 SVGAGI (reference sequence). Trimming removed 3 bases from V and 4 bases from J, with 12 bases in between. CDR3 size: 14 residues.

The CDR3 spells CASSSQGLAGLDTQYF. The CDR3 coding sequence is TGTGCCAGCAGTTCTCAGGGACTAGCAGGCCTAGATACGCAGTATTTT. V usage is TRBV27 and J usage is TRBJ2-3, with 9 nucleotides matching TRBD2. This CDR3 spans 16 amino acids. Germline trimming cut 4 bases from V and 5 bases from J; bases unmatched to any gene: 10. Germline V gene data show CDR1 as MNHEY and CDR2 as SMNVEV (reference sequence).

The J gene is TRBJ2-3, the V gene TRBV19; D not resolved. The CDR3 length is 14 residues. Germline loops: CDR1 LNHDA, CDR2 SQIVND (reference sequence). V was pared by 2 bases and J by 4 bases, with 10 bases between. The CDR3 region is CASSINRGADTQYF. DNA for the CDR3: TGTGCCAGTAGTATAAATCGCGGCGCAGATACGCAGTATTTT.

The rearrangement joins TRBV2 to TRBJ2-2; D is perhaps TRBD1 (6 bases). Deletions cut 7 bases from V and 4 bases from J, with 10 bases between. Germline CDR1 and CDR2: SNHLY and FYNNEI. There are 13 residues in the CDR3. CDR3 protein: CASKGHPTGELFF. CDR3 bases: TGTGCCAGCAAGGGACACCCCACCGGGGAGCTGTTTTTT.

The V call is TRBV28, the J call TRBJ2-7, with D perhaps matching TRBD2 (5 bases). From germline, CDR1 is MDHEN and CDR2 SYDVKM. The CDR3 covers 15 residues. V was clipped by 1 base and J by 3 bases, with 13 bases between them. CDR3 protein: CASSLYRGKVYEQYF. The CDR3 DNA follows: TGTGCCAGCAGTTTATACCGGGGAAAAGTCTACGAGCAGTACTTC.

CDR3 loop: CASSEGHREGETQYF. CDR3 DNA sequence: TGTGCCAGCAGCGAGGGACACCGGGAGGGAGAGACCCAGTACTTC. The chain couples TRBV11-2 to TRBJ2-5, with 8 bases that match TRBD2. The V segment lost 5 bases and the J segment 4 bases; nucleotides outside the gene matches: 9. The CDR3 contains 15 residues. The germline gives CDR1 SGHAT, CDR2 FQNNGV. Supplemented by reference TRBV11-2 and TRBJ2-5, the full variable domain reads EAGVAQSPRYKIIEKRQSVAFWCNPISGHATLYWYQQILGQGPKLLIQFQNNGVVDDSQLPKDRFSAERLKGVDSTLKIQPAKLEDSAVYLCASSEGHREGETQYFGPGTRLLVL.

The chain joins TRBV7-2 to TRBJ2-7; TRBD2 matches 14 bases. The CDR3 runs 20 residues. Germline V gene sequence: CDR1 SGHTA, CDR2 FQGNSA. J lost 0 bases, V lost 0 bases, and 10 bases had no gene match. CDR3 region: CASSLALMGLAGDYSYEQYF. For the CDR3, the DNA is TGTGCCAGCAGCTTAGCCCTAATGGGACTAGCGGGAGACTACTCCTACGAGCAGTACTTC.

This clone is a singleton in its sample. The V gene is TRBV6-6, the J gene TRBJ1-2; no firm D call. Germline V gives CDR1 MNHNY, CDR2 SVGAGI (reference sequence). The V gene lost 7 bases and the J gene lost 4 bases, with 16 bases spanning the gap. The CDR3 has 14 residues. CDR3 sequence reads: CASIPRQEGYGYTF. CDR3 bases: TGTGCCAGCATCCCCCGGCAGGAAGGCTATGGCTACACCTTC.

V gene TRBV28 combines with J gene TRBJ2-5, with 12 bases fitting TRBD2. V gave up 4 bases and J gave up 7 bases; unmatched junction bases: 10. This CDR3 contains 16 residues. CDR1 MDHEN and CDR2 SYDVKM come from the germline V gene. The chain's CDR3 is CASSSPGLAGGGTQYF. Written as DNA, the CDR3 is TGTGCCAGCAGTTCCCCGGGACTAGCGGGTGGTGGGACCCAGTACTTC.

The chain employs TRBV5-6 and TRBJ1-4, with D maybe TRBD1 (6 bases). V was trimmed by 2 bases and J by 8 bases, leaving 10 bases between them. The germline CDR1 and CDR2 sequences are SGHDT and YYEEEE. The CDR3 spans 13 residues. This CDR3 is CASSFRGQEKLFF. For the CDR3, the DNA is TGTGCCAGCAGCTTCAGGGGACAAGAAAAACTGTTTTTT.

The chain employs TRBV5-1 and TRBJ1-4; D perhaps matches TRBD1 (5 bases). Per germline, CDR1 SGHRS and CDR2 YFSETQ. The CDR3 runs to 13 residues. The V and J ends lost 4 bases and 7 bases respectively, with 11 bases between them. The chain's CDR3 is CASSASTGEKLFF. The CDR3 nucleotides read TGCGCCAGCAGCGCAAGCACAGGTGAAAAACTGTTTTTT.

The CDR3, as DNA: TGTGCCAGCAGACGCCAGGGGGACACCGGGGAGCTGTTTTTT. Its translation is CASRRQGDTGELFF. The gene calls are TRBV5-4 and TRBJ2-2; 7 positions agree with TRBD1. The germline V gene encodes CDR1 SGHNT and CDR2 YYREEE (reference sequence). The CDR3 totals 14 residues. The junction had 4 bases not matched to a gene; V was cut back by 5 bases and J by 3 bases.

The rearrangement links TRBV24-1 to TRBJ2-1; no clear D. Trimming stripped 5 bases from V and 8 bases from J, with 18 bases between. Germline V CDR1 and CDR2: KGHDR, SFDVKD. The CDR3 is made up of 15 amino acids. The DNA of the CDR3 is TGTGCCACCAGTGGAGGCGCTTTTGGATTGGATGAGCAGTTCTTC. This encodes CATSGGAFGLDEQFF.

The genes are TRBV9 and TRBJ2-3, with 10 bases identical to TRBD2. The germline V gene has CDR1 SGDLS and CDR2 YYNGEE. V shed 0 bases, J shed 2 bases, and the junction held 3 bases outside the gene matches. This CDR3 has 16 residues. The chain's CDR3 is CASSVALAGHTDTQYF. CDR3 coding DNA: TGTGCCAGCAGCGTAGCACTAGCGGGGCACACAGATACGCAGTATTTT.

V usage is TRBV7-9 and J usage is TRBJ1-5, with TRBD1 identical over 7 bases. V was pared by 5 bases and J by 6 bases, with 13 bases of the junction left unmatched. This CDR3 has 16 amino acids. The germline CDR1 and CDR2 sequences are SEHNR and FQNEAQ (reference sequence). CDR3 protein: CASSATPTGLGQPQHF. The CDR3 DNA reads TGTGCCAGCAGCGCTACTCCGACAGGGCTGGGTCAGCCCCAGCATTTT.

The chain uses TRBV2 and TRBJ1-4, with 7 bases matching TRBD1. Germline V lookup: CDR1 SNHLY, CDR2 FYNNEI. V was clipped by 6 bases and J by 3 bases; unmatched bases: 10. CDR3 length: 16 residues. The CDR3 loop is CASRPYGQAANEKLFF. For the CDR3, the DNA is TGTGCCAGCAGACCGTACGGACAGGCTGCTAATGAAAAACTGTTTTTT.

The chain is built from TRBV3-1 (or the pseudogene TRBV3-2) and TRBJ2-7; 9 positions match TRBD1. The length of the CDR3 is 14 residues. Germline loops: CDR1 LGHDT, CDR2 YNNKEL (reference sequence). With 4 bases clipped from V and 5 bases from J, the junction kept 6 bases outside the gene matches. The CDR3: CASSLTGGSDEQYF. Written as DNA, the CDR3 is TGTGCCAGCAGCCTGACAGGGGGGAGCGACGAGCAGTACTTC.

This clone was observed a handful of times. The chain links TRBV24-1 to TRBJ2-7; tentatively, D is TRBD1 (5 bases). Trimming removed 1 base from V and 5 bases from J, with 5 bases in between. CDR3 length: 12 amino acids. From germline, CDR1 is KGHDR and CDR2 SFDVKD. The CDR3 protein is CATSDLGDEQYF. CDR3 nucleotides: TGTGCCACCAGTGATTTAGGGGACGAGCAGTACTTC.

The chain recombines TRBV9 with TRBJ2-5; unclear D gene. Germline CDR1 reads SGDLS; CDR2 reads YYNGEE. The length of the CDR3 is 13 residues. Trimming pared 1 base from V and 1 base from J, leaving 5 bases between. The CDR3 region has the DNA TGTGCCAGCAGCGTACGAGCCCAAGAGACCCAGTACTTC. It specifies CASSVRAQETQYF.